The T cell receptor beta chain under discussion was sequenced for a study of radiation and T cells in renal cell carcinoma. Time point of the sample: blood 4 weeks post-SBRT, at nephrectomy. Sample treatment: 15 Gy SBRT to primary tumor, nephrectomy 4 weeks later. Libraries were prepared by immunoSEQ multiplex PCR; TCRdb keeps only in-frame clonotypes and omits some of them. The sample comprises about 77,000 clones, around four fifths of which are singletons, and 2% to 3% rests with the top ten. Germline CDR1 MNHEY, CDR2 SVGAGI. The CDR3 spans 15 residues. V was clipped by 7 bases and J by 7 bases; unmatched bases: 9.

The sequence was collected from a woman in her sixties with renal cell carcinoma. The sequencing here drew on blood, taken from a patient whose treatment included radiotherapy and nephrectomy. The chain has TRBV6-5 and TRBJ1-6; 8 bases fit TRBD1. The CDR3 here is CASTVRTGHNSPLHF. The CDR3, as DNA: TGTGCCAGCACCGTTCGGACAGGGCACAATTCACCCCTCCACTTT.